The following is a TCR beta chain sequence with its context. The data stem from a study of cytomegalovirus exposure and HLA in healthy donors. Amplification used 60 Vbeta primers and 13 Jbeta primers. Assay used: immunoSEQ multiplex PCR; TCRdb lists only in-frame clones, some missing. The table lists over 150,000 clones, approximately 78% of them singletons. This receptor was identified in a woman between 50 and 59 years old in good health and CMV-seropositive. Source material: PBMCs.

The CDR3 nucleotides are TGTGCCAGCAGCGAGACAGGGTCATCACCCCTCCACTTT. Residues: CASSETGSSPLHF. The chain is built from TRBV5-4 and TRBJ1-6; 7 bases fit TRBD1. Germline loops: CDR1 SGHNT, CDR2 YYREEE (reference sequence). The V and J ends lost 4 bases and 10 bases, in that order; junction bases with no gene match: 5. This CDR3 has 13 amino acids.